This TCR beta chain was identified during a study of identical twins. From the 5' RACE reads, TCRdb called clonotypes with MiXCR, one entry per CDR3 protein. This sample has around 1.7 million distinct CDR3 sequences, with 32% found just once. A note on this clonotype: Its antigen is unidentified.

Findings and caveats of the study: Insertions were fewer in abundant cord blood beta clonotypes, whereas memory repertoires showed none of this pattern. Invariant MAIT and iNKT cells may have partly biased zero-insertion analyses.

Sequencing input: cord blood. This clonotype was obtained from a newborn girl in good health.

This chain's CDR3 is CASSTDLGEQYF. The CDR3, as DNA: TGCGCCAGCAGCACGGACCTGGGCGAGCAGTACTTC. V and J are TRBV5-1 and TRBJ2-7; D remains unclear. CDR1 and CDR2 from the germline V gene are SGHRS and YFSETQ. This CDR3 contains 12 residues. The V and J ends lost 4 bases and 6 bases respectively, with 11 bases between them. The whole variable domain, filled in from reference TRBV5-1 and TRBJ2-7, reads KAGVTQTPRYLIKTRGQQVTLSCSPISGHRSVSWYQQTPGQGLQFLFEYFSETQRNKGNFPGRFSGRQFSNSRSEMNVSTLELGDSALYLCASSTDLGEQYFGPGTRLTVT.